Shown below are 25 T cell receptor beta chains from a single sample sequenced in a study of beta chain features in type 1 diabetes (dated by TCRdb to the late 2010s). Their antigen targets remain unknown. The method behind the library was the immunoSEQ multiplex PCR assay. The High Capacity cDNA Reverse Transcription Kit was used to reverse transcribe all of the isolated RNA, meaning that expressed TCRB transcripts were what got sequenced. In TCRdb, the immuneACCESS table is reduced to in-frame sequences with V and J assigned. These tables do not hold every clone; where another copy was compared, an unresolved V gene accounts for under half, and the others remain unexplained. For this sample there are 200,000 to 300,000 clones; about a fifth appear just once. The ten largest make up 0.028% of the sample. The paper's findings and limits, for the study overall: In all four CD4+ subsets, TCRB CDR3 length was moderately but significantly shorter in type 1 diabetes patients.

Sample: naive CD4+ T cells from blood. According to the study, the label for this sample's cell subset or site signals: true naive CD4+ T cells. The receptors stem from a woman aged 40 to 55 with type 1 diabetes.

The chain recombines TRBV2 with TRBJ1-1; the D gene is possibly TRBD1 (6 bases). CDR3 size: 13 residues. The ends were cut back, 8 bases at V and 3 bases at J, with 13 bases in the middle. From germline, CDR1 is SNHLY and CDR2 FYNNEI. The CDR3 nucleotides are TGTGCCAGCCGCGGGGAGGGGGACACTGAAGCTTTCTTT. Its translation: CASRGEGDTEAFF.

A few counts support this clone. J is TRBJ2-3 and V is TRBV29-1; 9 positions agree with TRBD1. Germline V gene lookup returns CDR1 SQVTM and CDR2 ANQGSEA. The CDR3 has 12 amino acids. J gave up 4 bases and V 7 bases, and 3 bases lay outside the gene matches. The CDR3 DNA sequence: TGCAGCGCAAACAGGGGGCCAGATACGCAGTATTTT. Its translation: CSANRGPDTQYF.

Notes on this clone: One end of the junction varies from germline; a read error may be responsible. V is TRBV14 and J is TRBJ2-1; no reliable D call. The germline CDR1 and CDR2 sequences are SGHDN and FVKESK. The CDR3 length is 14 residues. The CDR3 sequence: CASSQNPSSNEQFF. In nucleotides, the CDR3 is TGTGCCAGCAGCCAAAATCCTTCCTCCAATGAGCAGTTCTTC.

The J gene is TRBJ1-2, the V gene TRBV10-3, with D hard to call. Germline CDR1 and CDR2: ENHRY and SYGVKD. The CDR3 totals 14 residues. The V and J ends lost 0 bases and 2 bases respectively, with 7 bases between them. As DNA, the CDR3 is TGTGCCATCAGTGAGTCACGGAGGAACTATGGCTACACCTTC. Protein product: CAISESRRNYGYTF.

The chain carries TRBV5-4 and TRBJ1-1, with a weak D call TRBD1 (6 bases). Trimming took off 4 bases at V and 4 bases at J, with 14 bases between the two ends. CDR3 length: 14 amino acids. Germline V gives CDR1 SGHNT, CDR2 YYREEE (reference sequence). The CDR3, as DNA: TGTGCCAGCAGCCTCACAGGGATTGCCACTGAAGCTTTCTTT. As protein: CASSLTGIATEAFF.

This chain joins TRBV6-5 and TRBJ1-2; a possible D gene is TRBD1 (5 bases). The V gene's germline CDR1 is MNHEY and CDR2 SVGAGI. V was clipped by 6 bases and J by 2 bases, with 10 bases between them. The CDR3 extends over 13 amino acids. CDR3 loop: CASSQTGNYGYTF. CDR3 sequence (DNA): TGTGCCAGCAGCCAAACAGGAAACTATGGCTACACCTTC.

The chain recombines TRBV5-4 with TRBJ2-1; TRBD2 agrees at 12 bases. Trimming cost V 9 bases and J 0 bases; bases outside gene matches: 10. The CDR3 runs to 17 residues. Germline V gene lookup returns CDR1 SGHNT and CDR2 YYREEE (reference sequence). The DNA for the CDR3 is TGTGCCATCGGACTAGCGGGACTATCAGTCTCCTACAATGAGCAGTTCTTC. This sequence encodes CAIGLAGLSVSYNEQFF.

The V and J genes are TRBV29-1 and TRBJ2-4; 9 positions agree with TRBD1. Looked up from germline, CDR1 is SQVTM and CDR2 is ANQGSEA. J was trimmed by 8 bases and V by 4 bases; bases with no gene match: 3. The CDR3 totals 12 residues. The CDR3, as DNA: TGCAGCGTTGGGGGACAGGGAGACATTCAGTACTTC. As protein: CSVGGQGDIQYF. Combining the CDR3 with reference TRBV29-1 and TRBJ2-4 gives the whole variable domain SAVISQKPSRDICQRGTSLTIQCQVDSQVTMMFWYRQQPGQSLTLIATANQGSEATYESGFVIDKFPISRPNLTFSTLTVSNMSPEDSSIYLCSVGGQGDIQYFGAGTRLSVL.

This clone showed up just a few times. CDR3 nucleotide sequence: TGTGCCAGCTCACAACTAGCGGGGGAAGAGACCCAGTACTTC. It yields the protein CASSQLAGEETQYF. The rearrangement joins TRBV18 to TRBJ2-5; 11 nucleotides agree with TRBD2. The CDR3 is made up of 14 amino acids. With V trimmed by 4 bases and J by 3 bases, 1 base remained unmatched. Germline V gene sequence: CDR1 KGHSH, CDR2 LQKENI.

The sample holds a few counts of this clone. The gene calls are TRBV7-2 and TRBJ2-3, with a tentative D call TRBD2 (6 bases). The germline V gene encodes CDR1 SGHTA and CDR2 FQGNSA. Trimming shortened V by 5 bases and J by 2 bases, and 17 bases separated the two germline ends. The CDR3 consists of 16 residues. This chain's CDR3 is CASSPWVADNTDTQYF. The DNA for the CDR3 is TGTGCCAGCAGCCCCTGGGTAGCGGATAACACAGATACGCAGTATTTT.

The CDR3 spells CAWSLGLAGAETQYF. The DNA of the CDR3 is TGTGCCTGGAGTCTGGGACTAGCGGGAGCCGAGACCCAGTACTTC. The V gene is TRBV30, the J gene TRBJ2-5; 14 positions agree with TRBD2. V shed 2 bases and J 5 bases; nucleotides not matched to a gene: 4. Germline V gene sequence: CDR1 GTSNPN, CDR2 SVGIG (reference sequence). This CDR3 has 15 amino acids.

The CDR3 loop is CSVLQGYEQYF. The DNA for the CDR3 is TGCAGCGTACTGCAGGGTTACGAGCAGTACTTC. V and J are TRBV29-1 and TRBJ2-5, with D perhaps matching TRBD1 (5 bases). Near its end, the DNA agrees better with TRBJ2-7, so the J call may be wrong. Looked up from germline, CDR1 is SQVTM and CDR2 is ANQGSEA. This CDR3 region has 11 residues.

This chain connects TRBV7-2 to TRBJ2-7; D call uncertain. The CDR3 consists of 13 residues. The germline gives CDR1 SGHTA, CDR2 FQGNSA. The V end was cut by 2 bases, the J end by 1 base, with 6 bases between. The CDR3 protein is CASSLSYSYEQYF. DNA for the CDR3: TGTGCCAGCAGCTTATCCTATTCCTACGAGCAGTACTTC.

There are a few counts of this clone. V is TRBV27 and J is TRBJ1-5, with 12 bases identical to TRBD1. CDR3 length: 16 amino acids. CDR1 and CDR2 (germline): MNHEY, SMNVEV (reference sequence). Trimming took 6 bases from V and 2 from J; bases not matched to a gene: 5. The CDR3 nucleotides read TGTGCCAGCAGCCTAGGGACAGGGGGCGGCAATCAGCCCCAGCATTTT. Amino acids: CASSLGTGGGNQPQHF.

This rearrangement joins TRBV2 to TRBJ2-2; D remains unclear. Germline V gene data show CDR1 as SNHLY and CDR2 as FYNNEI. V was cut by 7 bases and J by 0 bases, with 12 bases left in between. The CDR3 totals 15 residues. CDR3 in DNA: TGTGCCAGCATACTCGGTACCGCGAACACCGGGGAGCTGTTTTTT. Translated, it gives CASILGTANTGELFF.

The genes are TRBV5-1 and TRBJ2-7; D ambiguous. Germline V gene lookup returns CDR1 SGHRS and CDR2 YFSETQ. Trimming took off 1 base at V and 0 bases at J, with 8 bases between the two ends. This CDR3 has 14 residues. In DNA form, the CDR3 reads TGCGCCAGCAGCTTGTTCTGGAGCTCCTACGAGCAGTACTTC. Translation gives CASSLFWSSYEQYF. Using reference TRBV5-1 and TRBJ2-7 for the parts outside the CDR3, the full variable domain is KAGVTQTPRYLIKTRGQQVTLSCSPISGHRSVSWYQQTPGQGLQFLFEYFSETQRNKGNFPGRFSGRQFSNSRSEMNVSTLELGDSALYLCASSLFWSSYEQYFGPGTRLTVT.

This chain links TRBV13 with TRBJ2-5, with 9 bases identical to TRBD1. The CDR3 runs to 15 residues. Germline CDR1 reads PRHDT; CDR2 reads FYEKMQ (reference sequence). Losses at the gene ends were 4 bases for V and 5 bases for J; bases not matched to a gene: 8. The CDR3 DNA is TGTGCCAGCAGCTGGGCCGGGACAGGGAGTGAGACCCAGTACTTC. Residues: CASSWAGTGSETQYF.

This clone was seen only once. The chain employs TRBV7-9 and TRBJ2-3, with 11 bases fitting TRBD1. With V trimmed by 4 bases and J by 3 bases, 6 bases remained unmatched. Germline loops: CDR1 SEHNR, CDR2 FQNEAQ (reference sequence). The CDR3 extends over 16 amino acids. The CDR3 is CASSSGTGGRTDTQYF. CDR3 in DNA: TGTGCCAGCAGCTCGGGGACAGGGGGAAGGACAGATACGCAGTATTTT. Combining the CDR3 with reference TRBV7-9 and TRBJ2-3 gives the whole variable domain DTGVSQNPRHKITKRGQNVTFRCDPISEHNRLYWYRQTLGQGPEFLTYFQNEAQLEKSRLLSDRFSAERPKGSFSTLEIQRTEQGDSAMYLCASSSGTGGRTDTQYFGPGTRLTVL.

For the CDR3, the DNA is TGTGCCAGCAGCCCAAGTGGGGGCACGCCCCAGCATTTT. Amino acid sequence: CASSPSGGTPQHF. The gene calls are TRBV7-9 and TRBJ1-5, with a tentative D call TRBD1 (6 bases). V was trimmed by 5 bases and J by 9 bases, leaving 14 bases between them. Germline CDR1 and CDR2: SEHNR and FQNEAQ (reference sequence). The CDR3 sequence is 13 residues long.

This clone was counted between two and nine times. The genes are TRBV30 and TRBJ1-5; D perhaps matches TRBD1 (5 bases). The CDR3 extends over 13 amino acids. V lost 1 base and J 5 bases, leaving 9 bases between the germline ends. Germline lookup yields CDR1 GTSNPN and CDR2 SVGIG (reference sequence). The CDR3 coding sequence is TGTGCCTGGAGTGGACAGCCGGATCAGCCCCAGCATTTT. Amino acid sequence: CAWSGQPDQPQHF.

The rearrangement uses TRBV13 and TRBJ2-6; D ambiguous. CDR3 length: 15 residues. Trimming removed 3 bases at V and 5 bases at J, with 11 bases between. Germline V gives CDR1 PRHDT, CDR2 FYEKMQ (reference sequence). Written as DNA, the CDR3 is TGTGCCAGCAGCTTGGGCCAGTTGCGGGCCAACGTCCTGACTTTC. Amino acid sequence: CASSLGQLRANVLTF.

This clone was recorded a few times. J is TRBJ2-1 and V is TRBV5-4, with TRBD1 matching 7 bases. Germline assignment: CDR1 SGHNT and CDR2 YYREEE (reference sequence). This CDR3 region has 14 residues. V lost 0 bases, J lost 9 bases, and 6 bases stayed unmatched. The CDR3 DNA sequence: TGTGCCAGCAGCTTGGCGGGGACAGACGGTGAGCAGTTCTTC. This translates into CASSLAGTDGEQFF.

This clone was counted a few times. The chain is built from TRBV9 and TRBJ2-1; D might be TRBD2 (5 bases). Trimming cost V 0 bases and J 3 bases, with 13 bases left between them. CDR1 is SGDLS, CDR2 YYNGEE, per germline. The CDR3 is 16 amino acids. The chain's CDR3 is CASSVAGAVFYNEQFF. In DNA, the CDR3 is TGTGCCAGCAGCGTAGCCGGAGCGGTCTTCTACAATGAGCAGTTCTTC.

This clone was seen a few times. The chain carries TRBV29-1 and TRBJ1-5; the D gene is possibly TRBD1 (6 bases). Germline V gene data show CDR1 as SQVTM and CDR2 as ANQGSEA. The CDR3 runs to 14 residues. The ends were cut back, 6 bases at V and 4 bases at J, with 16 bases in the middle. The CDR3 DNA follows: TGCAGCGTGGCCCAGGGGAGGGCAAATCAGCCCCAGCATTTT. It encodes CSVAQGRANQPQHF. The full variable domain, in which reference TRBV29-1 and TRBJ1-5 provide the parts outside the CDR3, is SAVISQKPSRDICQRGTSLTIQCQVDSQVTMMFWYRQQPGQSLTLIATANQGSEATYESGFVIDKFPISRPNLTFSTLTVSNMSPEDSSIYLCSVAQGRANQPQHFGDGTRLSIL.

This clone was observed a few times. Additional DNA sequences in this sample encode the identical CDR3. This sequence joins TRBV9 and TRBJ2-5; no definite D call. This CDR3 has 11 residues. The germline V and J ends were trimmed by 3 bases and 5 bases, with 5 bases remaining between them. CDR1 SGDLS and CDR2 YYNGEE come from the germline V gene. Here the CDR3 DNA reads TGTGCCAGCAGCGCGGAGGAGACCCAGTACTTC. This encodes CASSAEETQYF.